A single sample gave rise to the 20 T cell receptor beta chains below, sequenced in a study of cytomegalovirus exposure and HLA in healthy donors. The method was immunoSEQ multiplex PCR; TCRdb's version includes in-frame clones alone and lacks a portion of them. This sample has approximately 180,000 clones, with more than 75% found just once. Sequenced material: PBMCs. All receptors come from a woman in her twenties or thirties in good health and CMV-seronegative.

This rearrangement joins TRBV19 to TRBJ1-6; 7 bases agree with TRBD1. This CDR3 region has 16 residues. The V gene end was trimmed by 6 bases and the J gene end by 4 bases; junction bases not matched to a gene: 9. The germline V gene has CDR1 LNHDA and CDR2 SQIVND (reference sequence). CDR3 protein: CASSDRWGQYNSPLHF. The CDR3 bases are TGTGCCAGTAGCGACCGATGGGGACAGTATAATTCACCCCTCCACTTT. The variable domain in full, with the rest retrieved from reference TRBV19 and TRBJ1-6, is DGGITQSPKYLFRKEGQNVTLSCEQNLNHDAMYWYRQDPGQGLRLIYYSQIVNDFQKGDIAEGYSVSREKKESFPLTVTSAQKNPTAFYLCASSDRWGQYNSPLHFGNGTRLTVT.

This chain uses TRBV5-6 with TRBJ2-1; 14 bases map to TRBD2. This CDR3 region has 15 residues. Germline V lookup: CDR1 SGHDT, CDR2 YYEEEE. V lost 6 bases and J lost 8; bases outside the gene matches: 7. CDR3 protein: CASNRLAGGQDEQFF. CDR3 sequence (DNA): TGTGCCAGCAACAGACTAGCGGGGGGGCAAGATGAGCAGTTCTTC.

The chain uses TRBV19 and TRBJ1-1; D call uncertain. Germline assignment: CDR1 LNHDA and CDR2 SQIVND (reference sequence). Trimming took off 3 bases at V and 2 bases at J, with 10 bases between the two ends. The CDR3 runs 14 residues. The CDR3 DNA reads TGTGCCAGTAGTATCCTGGCGGTCAACACTGAAGCTTTCTTT. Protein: CASSILAVNTEAFF.

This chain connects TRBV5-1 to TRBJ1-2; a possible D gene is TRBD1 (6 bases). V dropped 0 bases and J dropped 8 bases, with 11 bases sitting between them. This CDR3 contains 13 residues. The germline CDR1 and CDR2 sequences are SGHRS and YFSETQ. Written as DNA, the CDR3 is TGCGCCAGCAGCTTGGACAGGGTGGACGGCTACACCTTC. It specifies CASSLDRVDGYTF.

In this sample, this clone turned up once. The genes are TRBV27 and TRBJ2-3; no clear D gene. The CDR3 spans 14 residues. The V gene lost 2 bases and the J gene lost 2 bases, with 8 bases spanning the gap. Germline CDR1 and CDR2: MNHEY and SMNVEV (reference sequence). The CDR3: CASSLVPVTDTQYF. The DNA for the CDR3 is TGTGCCAGCAGTTTAGTTCCGGTCACAGATACGCAGTATTTT.

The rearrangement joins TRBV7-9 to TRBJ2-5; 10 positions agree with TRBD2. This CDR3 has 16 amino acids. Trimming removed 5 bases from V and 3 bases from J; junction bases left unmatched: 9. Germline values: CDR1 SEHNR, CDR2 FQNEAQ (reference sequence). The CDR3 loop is CASSQTAGGHKETQYF. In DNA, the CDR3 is TGTGCCAGCAGCCAAACAGCGGGGGGGCATAAAGAGACCCAGTACTTC.

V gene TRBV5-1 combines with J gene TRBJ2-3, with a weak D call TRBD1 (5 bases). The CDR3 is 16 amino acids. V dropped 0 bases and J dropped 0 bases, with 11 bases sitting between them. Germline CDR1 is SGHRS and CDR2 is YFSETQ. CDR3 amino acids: CASSLGGILSTDTQYF. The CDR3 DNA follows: TGCGCCAGCAGCTTGGGGGGCATCCTTAGCACAGATACGCAGTATTTT.

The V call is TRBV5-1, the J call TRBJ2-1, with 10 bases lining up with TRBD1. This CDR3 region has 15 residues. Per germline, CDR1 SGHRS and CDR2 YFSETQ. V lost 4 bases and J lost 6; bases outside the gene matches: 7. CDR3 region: CASSPGDRGGNEQFF. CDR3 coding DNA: TGCGCCAGCAGCCCCGGGGACAGGGGAGGCAATGAGCAGTTCTTC.

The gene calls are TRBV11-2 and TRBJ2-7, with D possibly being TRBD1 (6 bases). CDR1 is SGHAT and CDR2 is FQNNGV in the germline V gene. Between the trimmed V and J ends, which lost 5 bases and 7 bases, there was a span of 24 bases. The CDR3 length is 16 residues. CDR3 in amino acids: CASSNPRTVPSVEQYF. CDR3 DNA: TGTGCCAGCAGCAATCCAAGGACAGTCCCATCCGTGGAGCAGTACTTC.

The CDR3 spells CASSQDKGVGSYEQYF. The CDR3 DNA reads as TGCGCCAGCAGCCAAGATAAAGGGGTGGGCTCCTACGAGCAGTACTTC. J is TRBJ2-7 and V is TRBV4-1; D possibly corresponds to TRBD1 (5 bases). The V end lost 0 bases, the J end lost 0 bases, and 12 bases lay between the germline ends. Germline CDR1 is MGHRA and CDR2 is YSYEKL. The CDR3 spans 16 residues.

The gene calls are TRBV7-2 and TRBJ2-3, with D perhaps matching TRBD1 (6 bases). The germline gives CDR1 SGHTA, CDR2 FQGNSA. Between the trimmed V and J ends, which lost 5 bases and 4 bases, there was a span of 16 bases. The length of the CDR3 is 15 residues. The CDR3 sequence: CASSPTGSRADTQYF. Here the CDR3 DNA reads TGTGCCAGCAGCCCCACAGGGTCCCGGGCAGATACGCAGTATTTT.

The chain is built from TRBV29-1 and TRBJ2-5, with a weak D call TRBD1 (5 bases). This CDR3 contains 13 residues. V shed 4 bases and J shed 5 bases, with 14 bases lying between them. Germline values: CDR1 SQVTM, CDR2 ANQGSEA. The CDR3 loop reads CSVVGQGGETQYF. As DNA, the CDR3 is TGCAGCGTTGTTGGGCAGGGCGGCGAGACCCAGTACTTC. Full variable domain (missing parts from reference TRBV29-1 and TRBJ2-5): SAVISQKPSRDICQRGTSLTIQCQVDSQVTMMFWYRQQPGQSLTLIATANQGSEATYESGFVIDKFPISRPNLTFSTLTVSNMSPEDSSIYLCSVVGQGGETQYFGPGTRLLVL.

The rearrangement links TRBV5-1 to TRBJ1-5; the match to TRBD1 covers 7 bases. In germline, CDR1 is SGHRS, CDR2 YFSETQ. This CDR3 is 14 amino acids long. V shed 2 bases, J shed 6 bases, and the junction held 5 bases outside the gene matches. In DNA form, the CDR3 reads TGCGCCAGCAGCTTCAGACAGGGCGGTCAGCCCCAGCATTTT. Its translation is CASSFRQGGQPQHF.

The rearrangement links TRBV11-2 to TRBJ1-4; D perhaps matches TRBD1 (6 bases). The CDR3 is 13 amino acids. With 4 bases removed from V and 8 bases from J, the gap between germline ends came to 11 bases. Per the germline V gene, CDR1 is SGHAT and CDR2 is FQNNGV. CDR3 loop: CASSYWGREKLFF. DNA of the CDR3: TGTGCCAGCAGCTATTGGGGGCGAGAAAAACTGTTTTTT. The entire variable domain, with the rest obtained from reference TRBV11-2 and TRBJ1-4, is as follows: EAGVAQSPRYKIIEKRQSVAFWCNPISGHATLYWYQQILGQGPKLLIQFQNNGVVDDSQLPKDRFSAERLKGVDSTLKIQPAKLEDSAVYLCASSYWGREKLFFGSGTQLSVL.

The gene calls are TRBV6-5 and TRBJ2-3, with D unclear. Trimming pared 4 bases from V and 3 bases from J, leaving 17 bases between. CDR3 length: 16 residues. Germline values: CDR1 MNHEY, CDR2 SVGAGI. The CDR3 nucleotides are TGTGCCAGCAGTTTGTCCCCTGGCGGTGGGACAGATACGCAGTATTTT. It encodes CASSLSPGGGTDTQYF.

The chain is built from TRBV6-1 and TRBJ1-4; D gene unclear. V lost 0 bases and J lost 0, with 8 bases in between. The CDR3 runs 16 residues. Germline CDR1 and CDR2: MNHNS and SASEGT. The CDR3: CASSEASVTTNEKLFF. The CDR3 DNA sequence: TGTGCCAGCAGTGAAGCGTCAGTCACAACTAATGAAAAACTGTTTTTT.

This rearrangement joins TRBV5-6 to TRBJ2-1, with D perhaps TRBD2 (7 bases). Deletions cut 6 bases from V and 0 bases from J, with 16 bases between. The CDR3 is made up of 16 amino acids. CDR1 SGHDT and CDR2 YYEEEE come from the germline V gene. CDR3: CASTRGAGYSYNEQFF. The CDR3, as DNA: TGTGCCAGCACCCGGGGGGCGGGGTACTCCTACAATGAGCAGTTCTTC.

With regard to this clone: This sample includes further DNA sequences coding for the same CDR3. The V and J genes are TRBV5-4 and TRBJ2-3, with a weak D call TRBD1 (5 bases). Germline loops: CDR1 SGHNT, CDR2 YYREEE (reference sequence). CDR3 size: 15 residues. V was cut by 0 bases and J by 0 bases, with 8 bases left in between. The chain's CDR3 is CASSLVGASTDTQYF. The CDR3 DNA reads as TGTGCCAGCAGCTTGGTAGGGGCGAGCACAGATACGCAGTATTTT.

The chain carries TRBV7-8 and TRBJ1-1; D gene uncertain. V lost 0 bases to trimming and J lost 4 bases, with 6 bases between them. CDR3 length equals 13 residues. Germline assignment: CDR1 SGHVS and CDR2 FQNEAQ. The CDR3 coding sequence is TGTGCCAGCAGCTTAGCGGGCGTCACTGAAGCTTTCTTT. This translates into CASSLAGVTEAFF. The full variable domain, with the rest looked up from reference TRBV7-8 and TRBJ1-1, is GAGVSQSPRYKVAKRGQDVALRCDPISGHVSLFWYQQALGQGPEFLTYFQNEAQLDKSGLPSDRFFAERPEGSVSTLKIQRTQQEDSAVYLCASSLAGVTEAFFGQGTRLTVV.

The CDR3 coding sequence is TGTGCCAGCTCACCCCTACGGACAGGTCCGAGCAATCAGCCCCAGCATTTT. This encodes CASSPLRTGPSNQPQHF. The rearrangement uses TRBV18 and TRBJ1-5, with 7 bases identical to TRBD1. Germline V gene data show CDR1 as KGHSH and CDR2 as LQKENI. The CDR3 totals 17 residues. The V and J ends lost 3 bases and 1 base, in that order; junction bases with no gene match: 9.